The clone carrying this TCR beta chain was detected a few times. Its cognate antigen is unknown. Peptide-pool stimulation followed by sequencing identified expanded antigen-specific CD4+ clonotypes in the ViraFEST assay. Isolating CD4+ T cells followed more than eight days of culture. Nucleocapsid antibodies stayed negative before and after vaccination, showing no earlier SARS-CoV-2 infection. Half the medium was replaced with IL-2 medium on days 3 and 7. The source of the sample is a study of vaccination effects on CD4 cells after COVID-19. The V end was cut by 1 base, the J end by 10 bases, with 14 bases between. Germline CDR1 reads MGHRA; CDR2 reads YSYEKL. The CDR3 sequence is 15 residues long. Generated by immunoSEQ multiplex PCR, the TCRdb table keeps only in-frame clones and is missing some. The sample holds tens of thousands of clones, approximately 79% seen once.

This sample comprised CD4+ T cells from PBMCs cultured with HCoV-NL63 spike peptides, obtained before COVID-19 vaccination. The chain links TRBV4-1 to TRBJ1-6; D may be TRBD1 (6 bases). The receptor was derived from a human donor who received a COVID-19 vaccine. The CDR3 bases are TGCGCCAGCAGCCAAGCCCAGGGGCTTGGGTCACCCCTCCACTTT. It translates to CASSQAQGLGSPLHF.